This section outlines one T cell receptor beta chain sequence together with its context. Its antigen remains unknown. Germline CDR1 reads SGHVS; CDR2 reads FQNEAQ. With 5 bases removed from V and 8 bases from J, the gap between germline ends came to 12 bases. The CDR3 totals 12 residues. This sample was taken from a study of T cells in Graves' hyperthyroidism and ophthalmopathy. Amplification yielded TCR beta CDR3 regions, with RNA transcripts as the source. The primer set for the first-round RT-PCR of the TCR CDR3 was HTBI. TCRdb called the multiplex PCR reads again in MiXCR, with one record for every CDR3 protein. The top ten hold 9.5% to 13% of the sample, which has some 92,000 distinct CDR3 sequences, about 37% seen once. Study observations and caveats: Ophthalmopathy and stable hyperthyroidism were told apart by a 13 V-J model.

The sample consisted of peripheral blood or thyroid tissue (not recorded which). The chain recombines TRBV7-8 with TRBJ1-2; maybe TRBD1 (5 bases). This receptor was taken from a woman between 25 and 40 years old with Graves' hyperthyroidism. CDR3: CASSRGAGGYTF. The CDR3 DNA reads TGTGCCAGCAGCAGGGGCGCCGGAGGCTACACCTTC.